This T cell receptor (beta chain) was recovered during a study of cytomegalovirus exposure and HLA in healthy donors. The CDR3 totals 17 residues. J was trimmed by 4 bases and V by 1 base; bases with no gene match: 5. Germline V gives CDR1 MGHRA, CDR2 YSYEKL. Measured with immunoSEQ multiplex PCR; TCRdb has only the in-frame clones, and not every one. Of roughly 150,000 clones in the sample, 91% were seen once. Study-wide points: Through in vitro validation, a few CMV-associated chains were shown to be specific for CMV antigens.

Regarding this clone: Its specificity is not known.

The receptor was derived from a man between 18 and 35 years old in good health and CMV-seronegative. What was sequenced was PBMCs. The V call is TRBV4-1, the J call TRBJ2-3; TRBD2 aligns across 13 bases. The DNA for the CDR3 is TGCGCCAGCAGCCAAGCTGGGACTAGCGGGATTCCAGATACGCAGTATTTT. It translates to CASSQAGTSGIPDTQYF.